This T cell receptor (beta chain) was obtained from a study of shared clonotypes between healthy human individuals. The study's findings and limits: Clonotypes that were shared across a few donors made up 4.5% to 5% of naive CD4 clonotypes. Non-shared clonotypes displayed generation probabilities falling below those of clonotypes present in all four donors. Rarefaction curves obtained for sorted subsets showed sequencing incomplete despite large depth.

Repertoires were generated with immunoSEQ multiplex PCR, while TCRdb's copy carries only in-frame clones and drops some. Of approximately 2.5 million clones listed, under 95% are singletons. Regarding this clone: The antigen is not known.

Caucasian adults living in Nashville, Tennessee, provided all samples. Germline CDR1 and CDR2: LNHNV and YYDKDF (reference sequence). This CDR3 region has 15 residues. V gave up 3 bases and J gave up 0 bases; unmatched junction bases: 2. Sequencing input: naive CD4+ T cells from PBMCs. Described subset: CD45RA+ positively selected. This sequence originates from a man aged 18 to 29 in good health. Some clones in this sample may be carry-over from other donors' samples. The rearrangement joins TRBV15 to TRBJ2-7; 10 nucleotides agree with TRBD1. The DNA for the CDR3 is TGTGCCACCAGCAGGGGGACAGGGGACTCCTACGAGCAGTACTTC. It codes for CATSRGTGDSYEQYF.